This T cell receptor beta chain is from a study of cytomegalovirus exposure and HLA in healthy donors. Study-wide results and caveats: In vitro confirmation showed three CMV-associated chains to be CMV antigen specific. As was reported, the classifier diagnosed cytomegalovirus status with high specificity and sensitivity. Most CMV-associated TCR beta chains were later found to appear HLA-restricted.

This clone showed up just once. Its antigen is as yet unknown. The CDR3 loop spans 15 amino acids. V was clipped by 0 bases and J by 5 bases, with 14 bases between them. Germline CDR1 is SGDLS and CDR2 is YYNGEE. The PCR used 60 Vbeta and 13 Jbeta primers. Sequenced by immunoSEQ multiplex PCR; TCRdb stores in-frame clones only, minus some. This sample has about 120,000 clones; roughly 79% occur once, and the top ten carry around 1.7%. V gene TRBV9 combines with J gene TRBJ1-1, with a possible D match to TRBD1 (6 bases). This receptor was taken from a woman between 18 and 30 years old in good health and CMV-seronegative. Sequencing was performed on PBMCs. This CDR3 reads CASSVVEGGLTEAFF. The CDR3 DNA follows: TGTGCCAGCAGCGTAGTAGAGGGGGGGCTGACTGAAGCTTTCTTT.